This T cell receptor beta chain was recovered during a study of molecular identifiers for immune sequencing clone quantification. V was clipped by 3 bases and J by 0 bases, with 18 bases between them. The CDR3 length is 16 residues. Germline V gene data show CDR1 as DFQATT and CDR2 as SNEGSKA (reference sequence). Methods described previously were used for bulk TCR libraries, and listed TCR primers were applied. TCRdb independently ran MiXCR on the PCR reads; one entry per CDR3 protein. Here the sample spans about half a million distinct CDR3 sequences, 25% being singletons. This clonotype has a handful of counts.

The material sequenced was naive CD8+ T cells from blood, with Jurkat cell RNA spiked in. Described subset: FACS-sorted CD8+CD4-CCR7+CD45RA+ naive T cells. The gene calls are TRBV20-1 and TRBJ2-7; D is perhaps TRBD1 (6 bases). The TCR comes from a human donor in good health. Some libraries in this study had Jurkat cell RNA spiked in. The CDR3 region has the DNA TGCAGTGCTAGTGACCCTCGCGACAGGACCTCCTACGAGCAGTACTTC. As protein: CSASDPRDRTSYEQYF.